This T cell receptor (beta chain) appears in the sequencing data of a study of blood T cell repertoires in COVID-19. Overall study context: Acute and convalescent COVID-19 samples came from the United States, Italy and Spain.

The CDR3 is made up of 17 amino acids. Germline CDR1 MGHRA, CDR2 YSYEKL. The junction had 11 bases not matched to a gene; V was cut back by 6 bases and J by 1 base. Per the original methods: For nucleated cells, counts were estimated from reference gene primer amplification. Profiled with immunoSEQ multiplex PCR; TCRdb holds only in-frame clones, not every one. That table supplies the V and J calls and clone size; D and trimming were determined from the DNA. The repertoire has hundreds of thousands of clones, around 89% of them found once; the top ten carry roughly 1.1%. Participants reported their clinical history, and cohort assignment relied on those reports.

The receptor was isolated from a man under 40 who had recovered from COVID-19. The sequenced sample consisted of PBMCs or T cells enriched from blood (not recorded which). V usage is TRBV4-1 and J usage is TRBJ1-3; 8 bases are a match to TRBD1. As DNA, the CDR3 is TGCGCCAGCAGTCTAGGACAGGGCGCACGGTCTGGAAACACCATATATTTT. Encoded protein: CASSLGQGARSGNTIYF.